A single sample gave rise to the 19 T cell receptor beta chains below, sequenced in a study of T cell responses to AZD1222 COVID-19 vaccine. Profiled with immunoSEQ multiplex PCR; TCRdb holds only in-frame clones, not every one. The sample has about 170,000 clones, around 91% seen once. Material: peripheral blood, obtained on day 0 of AZD1222 vaccination. Every receptor here comes from an adult in good health.

The V gene is TRBV4-1, the J gene TRBJ2-7, with 8 bases aligning to TRBD1. The CDR3 has 15 residues. V lost 1 base to trimming and J lost 4 bases; unmatched junction nucleotides: 6. Germline CDR1 is MGHRA and CDR2 is YSYEKL. As DNA, the CDR3 is TGCGCCAGCAGCCAAGTGACAGGGGTCCCTTACGAGCAGTACTTC. Residues: CASSQVTGVPYEQYF.

This chain connects TRBV12-3 or TRBV12-4 to TRBJ1-6; possibly TRBD1 for D (5 bases). The CDR3 is 13 residues long. V was trimmed by 7 bases and J by 8 bases, leaving 12 bases between them. Here the CDR3 reads CASTRDVYSPLHF. The DNA of the CDR3 is TGTGCCAGCACCCGGGACGTCTATTCACCCCTCCACTTT.

The CDR3 coding sequence is TGTGCCACCAGCAGAGCCCGGGACGGTTCACCCCTCCACTTT. It translates to CATSRARDGSPLHF. The chain carries TRBV15 and TRBJ1-6; tentative D call: TRBD1 (5 bases). Trimming removed 1 base at V and 9 bases at J, with 10 bases between. Germline CDR1 reads LNHNV; CDR2 reads YYDKDF (reference sequence). The CDR3 is made up of 14 amino acids.

This clone was counted once. J is TRBJ1-1 and V is TRBV13, with D perhaps matching TRBD1 (5 bases). The V end lost 6 bases, the J end lost 7 bases, and 18 bases lay between the germline ends. The CDR3 is made up of 14 amino acids. CDR1 PRHDT and CDR2 FYEKMQ come from the germline V gene (reference sequence). CDR3 sequence reads: CASSLRRGRNEAFF. As DNA, the CDR3 is TGTGCCAGCAGTTTACGACGGGGGAGGAATGAAGCTTTCTTT.

The chain recombines TRBV6-2 or TRBV6-3 with TRBJ1-1; D is ambiguous. This CDR3 is 14 amino acids long. V was clipped by 6 bases and J by 1 base, with 12 bases between them. CDR1 is MNHEY and CDR2 is SVGEGT in the germline V gene. CDR3 coding DNA: TGTGCCAGCAGCAATTACCGAGGGAACACTGAAGCTTTCTTT. Its translation is CASSNYRGNTEAFF.

The J gene is TRBJ1-1, the V gene TRBV19; 9 positions agree with TRBD1. V lost 7 bases to trimming and J lost 1 base; unmatched junction nucleotides: 7. The length of the CDR3 is 15 residues. The germline V gene encodes CDR1 LNHDA and CDR2 SQIVND (reference sequence). CDR3 amino acids: CASTPGQGRNTEAFF. The CDR3, as DNA: TGTGCCAGTACCCCGGGACAGGGTAGGAACACTGAAGCTTTCTTT. Combining the CDR3 with reference TRBV19 and TRBJ1-1 gives the whole variable domain DGGITQSPKYLFRKEGQNVTLSCEQNLNHDAMYWYRQDPGQGLRLIYYSQIVNDFQKGDIAEGYSVSREKKESFPLTVTSAQKNPTAFYLCASTPGQGRNTEAFFGQGTRLTVV.

The genes are TRBV5-1 and TRBJ1-1; 7 positions match TRBD1. The V segment lost 5 bases and the J segment 0 bases; nucleotides outside the gene matches: 7. There are 15 residues in the CDR3. Germline-derived CDR1 and CDR2 are SGHRS and YFSETQ. CDR3 in amino acids: CASSRQGGLNTEAFF. CDR3 in DNA: TGCGCCAGCAGTCGCCAGGGGGGGCTGAACACTGAAGCTTTCTTT.

The chain couples TRBV15 to TRBJ1-5, with D unclear. The CDR3 spans 14 residues. The germline gives CDR1 LNHNV, CDR2 YYDKDF (reference sequence). Trimming pared 5 bases from V and 3 bases from J, leaving 11 bases between. CDR3 region: CATSGPTNNQPQHF. CDR3 nucleotides: TGTGCCACCAGCGGCCCTACTAACAATCAGCCCCAGCATTTT.

The rearrangement links TRBV11-2 to TRBJ2-3; D unresolved. The CDR3 is 13 residues long. Trimming cost V 2 bases and J 6 bases, with 9 bases left between them. CDR1 and CDR2 (germline): SGHAT, FQNNGV. CDR3 DNA: TGTGCCAGCAGCTTATGGCCACGGGATACGCAGTATTTT. Its protein product is CASSLWPRDTQYF.

J is TRBJ2-7 and V is TRBV24-1, with D perhaps matching TRBD1 (6 bases). CDR1 is KGHDR, CDR2 SFDVKD, per germline. The V and J ends lost 3 bases and 4 bases respectively, with 15 bases between them. The CDR3 contains 15 residues. The chain's CDR3 is CATSDRAGTRYEQYF. In DNA, the CDR3 is TGTGCCACCAGTGATAGAGCCGGGACAAGATACGAGCAGTACTTC.

This chain joins TRBV7-9 and TRBJ1-4; 8 bases agree with TRBD1. The CDR3 runs 15 residues. Germline V gene data show CDR1 as SEHNR and CDR2 as FQNEAQ (reference sequence). V was clipped by 5 bases and J by 8 bases; unmatched bases: 10. The CDR3 sequence: CASSPQQGDPEKLFF. The CDR3 DNA reads TGTGCCAGCAGCCCTCAACAGGGGGATCCGGAAAAACTGTTTTTT.

This clone was counted once. The CDR3, as DNA: TGCGCCAGCAGCTTCTCGGGCGGACAAGAGACCCAGTACTTC. It yields the protein CASSFSGGQETQYF. The J gene is TRBJ2-5, the V gene TRBV5-1; no definite D call. Trimming shortened V by 2 bases and J by 2 bases, and 10 bases separated the two germline ends. The CDR3 covers 14 residues. Per the germline V gene, CDR1 is SGHRS and CDR2 is YFSETQ.

The J gene is TRBJ1-1, the V gene TRBV2, with a weak D call TRBD1 (5 bases). The ends were cut back, 8 bases at V and 8 bases at J, with 18 bases in the middle. CDR3 length: 13 amino acids. The germline V gene encodes CDR1 SNHLY and CDR2 FYNNEI. CDR3 protein: CASGGIINLEAFF. CDR3 bases: TGTGCCAGCGGGGGAATCATTAATCTCGAAGCTTTCTTT.

This sequence joins TRBV13 and TRBJ1-4; no reliable D call. This CDR3 contains 18 residues. Germline V lookup: CDR1 PRHDT, CDR2 FYEKMQ (reference sequence). V was pared by 1 base and J by 4 bases, with 19 bases between. DNA of the CDR3: TGTGCCAGCAGCTTAGATGGGTACCCGGCGGAGGATAATGAAAAACTGTTTTTT. It codes for CASSLDGYPAEDNEKLFF.

The gene calls are TRBV4-3 and TRBJ2-5; 8 positions agree with TRBD2. J gave up 1 base and V 4 bases, and 11 bases lay outside the gene matches. Germline CDR1 is LGHNA and CDR2 is YSLEER. This CDR3 is built from 17 residues. This chain's CDR3 is CASSLGIAGLGQETQYF. CDR3 nucleotide sequence: TGCGCCAGCAGCCTTGGGATAGCGGGGTTAGGCCAAGAGACCCAGTACTTC.

This rearrangement joins TRBV2 to TRBJ1-2, with 7 bases fitting TRBD1. Germline V gives CDR1 SNHLY, CDR2 FYNNEI. V trimming: 3 bases; J trimming: 8 bases; junction bases outside the gene matches: 6. CDR3 size: 13 residues. CDR3 amino acids: CASSDDRVRGYTF. CDR3 DNA: TGTGCCAGCAGTGACGACAGGGTGAGAGGCTACACCTTC. Full variable domain (missing parts from reference TRBV2 and TRBJ1-2): EPEVTQTPSHQVTQMGQEVILRCVPISNHLYFYWYRQILGQKVEFLVSFYNNEISEKSEIFDDQFSVERPDGSNFTLKIRSTKLEDSAMYFCASSDDRVRGYTFGSGTRLTVV.

The V and J genes are TRBV27 and TRBJ2-3; 13 bases agree with TRBD2. Germline CDR1 reads MNHEY; CDR2 reads SMNVEV (reference sequence). This CDR3 contains 17 residues. V dropped 2 bases and J dropped 4; count of bases not matched to a gene: 6. In DNA, the CDR3 is TGTGCCAGCAGTTTAAGGATGGGACTAGCGGGGTCAGATACGCAGTATTTT. Translation: CASSLRMGLAGSDTQYF.

This clone was detected only a few times. The V and J genes are TRBV2 and TRBJ2-2, with 13 bases aligning to TRBD2. Per germline, CDR1 SNHLY and CDR2 FYNNEI. The CDR3 is 16 amino acids. With V trimmed by 1 base and J by 8 bases, 4 bases remained unmatched. The CDR3 region is CASSEGLAGGDGELFF. Written as DNA, the CDR3 is TGTGCCAGCAGTGAAGGACTAGCGGGGGGAGATGGGGAGCTGTTTTTT.

This clone was picked up one time. The rearrangement uses TRBV11-2 and TRBJ1-4, with D uncertain. Trimming took 3 bases from V and 7 from J, leaving 9 bases between them. This CDR3 spans 13 amino acids. Germline CDR1 and CDR2: SGHAT and FQNNGV. The DNA of the CDR3 is TGTGCCAGCAGCTTTAGCGGATCTGAAAAACTGTTTTTT. Translated, it gives CASSFSGSEKLFF.